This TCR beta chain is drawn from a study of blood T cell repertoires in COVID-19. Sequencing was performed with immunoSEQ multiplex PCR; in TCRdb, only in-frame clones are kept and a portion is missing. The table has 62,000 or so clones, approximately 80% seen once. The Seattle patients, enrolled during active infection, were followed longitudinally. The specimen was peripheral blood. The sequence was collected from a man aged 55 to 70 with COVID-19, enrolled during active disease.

CDR3 protein: CASSQSRRNSPLHF. For the CDR3, the DNA is TGTGCCAGCAGCCAATCTAGGAGGAACTCACCCCTCCACTTT. The chain employs TRBV16 and TRBJ1-6; D gene ambiguous. This CDR3 comprises 14 residues. The germline gives CDR1 KGHSY, CDR2 FQNENV. V was shortened by 0 bases and J by 10 bases, with 10 bases between the two germline ends.